This TCR beta chain was obtained from a study of T-cell reconstitution after alpha-beta-depleted transplantation in children. It was with unique molecular identifiers that the TCRbeta library was prepared. TCRdb fed the PCR reads into MiXCR, producing one record per CDR3 protein. Of a few hundred thousand distinct CDR3 sequences in the sample, roughly a quarter were seen once. Germline V gene sequence: CDR1 GTSNPN, CDR2 SVGIG (reference sequence). The CDR3 runs to 13 residues. The V end was cut by 0 bases, the J end by 5 bases, with 11 bases between. Study-level findings and limits: As was reported, about two months after transplant, alpha-beta T cells came from several hundred expanded graft clones. A year had passed since transplant, and T-cell counts and diversity by then came mostly from newly produced T cells.

On this clonotype: The antigen is not known.

The source was PBMCs, mostly from graft donor cells, collected 360 days after TCRalphabeta/CD19-depleted stem cell transplant. The chain has TRBV30 and TRBJ2-7; D may be TRBD1 (6 bases). The origin of this receptor is a female patient aged 2 to 10 who had a stem cell transplant for congenital amegakaryocytic thrombocytopenia, so the T cells may come from the graft donor. The DNA of the CDR3 is TGTGCCTGGAGTGTACAGGGTCGTGACGAGCAGTACTTC. This codes for CAWSVQGRDEQYF. Supplemented by reference TRBV30 and TRBJ2-7, the full variable domain reads SQTIHQWPATLVQPVGSPLSLECTVEGTSNPNLYWYRQAAGRGLQLLFYSVGIGQISSEVPQNLSASRPQDRQFILSSKKLLLSDSGFYLCAWSVQGRDEQYFGPGTRLTVT.